The sequence of this T cell receptor beta chain was determined in a study of blood T cell dynamics during melanoma immunotherapy. The time point: pre-treatment baseline. The data were produced by immunoSEQ multiplex PCR, yet TCRdb's version contains in-frame clones alone and is incomplete. In the table there are about 13,000 clones, 86% of which are singletons. Per the germline V gene, CDR1 is SGHRS and CDR2 is YFSETQ. There are 13 residues in the CDR3. Trimming pared 0 bases from V and 10 bases from J, leaving 8 bases between. This rearrangement joins TRBV5-1 to TRBJ1-6; the D is unclear. This receptor was identified in a human donor with melanoma. Material: blood, obtained from a patient treated with checkpoint blockade. The CDR3 loop reads CASSLEPPSPLHF. CDR3 nucleotide sequence: TGCGCCAGCAGCTTGGAACCACCCTCACCCCTCCACTTT.